These 23 T cell receptor beta chains were all obtained from the same sample, sequenced in a study of human T cells and chemical hapten exposure. Time point meaning: patch test 1, 2 weeks after DPC sensitization. The treatment is: therapeutic diphenylcyclopropenone sensitization with weekly scalp DPC. TCRdb passed the RACE reads through MiXCR, listing each CDR3 protein once. The table records a few hundred thousand distinct CDR3 sequences, more than 4.5% of them present only once. Sequencing used whole blood, obtained in connection with sensitization to the hapten diphenylcyclopropenone (DPC). These receptors all stem from a woman aged 45-65 years with alopecia areata. Some clones in this sample may be carry-over from other donors' samples.

The table lists this clonotype with many counts. The chain links TRBV7-8 to TRBJ2-5; 13 bases line up with TRBD2. V lost 4 bases and J lost 5; bases outside the gene matches: 10. Germline lookup yields CDR1 SGHVS and CDR2 FQNEAQ. The CDR3 sequence is 17 residues long. CDR3 loop: CASSSNSGTSGAETQYF. CDR3 nucleotide sequence: TGTGCCAGCAGCTCGAATTCCGGGACTAGCGGGGCCGAGACCCAGTACTTC.

This clonotype was counted only a few times. The chain has TRBV11-2 and TRBJ1-2; no firm D call. Between the trimmed V and J ends, which lost 5 bases and 2 bases, there was a span of 12 bases. The CDR3 is made up of 14 amino acids. Germline V gene data show CDR1 as SGHAT and CDR2 as FQNNGV. The CDR3 bases are TGTGCCAGCAGCCGGGAGGCGGGCAACTATGGCTACACCTTC. This codes for CASSREAGNYGYTF.

The sample holds many counts of this clonotype. The V call is TRBV5-1, the J call TRBJ2-1; D not certain. The CDR3 is made up of 16 amino acids. Germline lookup yields CDR1 SGHRS and CDR2 YFSETQ. The germline V and J ends were trimmed by 0 bases and 0 bases, with 10 bases remaining between them. The CDR3 sequence: CASSLAVGRSYNEQFF. In DNA, the CDR3 is TGCGCCAGCAGCTTGGCCGTCGGACGCTCCTACAATGAGCAGTTCTTC.

This clonotype has a handful of counts. The chain has TRBV28 and TRBJ2-7, with D unresolved. Trimming cost V 4 bases and J 12 bases, with 10 bases left between them. CDR3 length: 10 amino acids. The V gene's germline CDR1 is MDHEN and CDR2 SYDVKM. The CDR3 sequence: CASSYRTVYF. Here the CDR3 DNA reads TGTGCCAGCAGTTATCGGACGGTGTACTTC.

This chain joins TRBV20-1 and TRBJ2-3; TRBD1 might be the D (7 bases). V was shortened by 5 bases and J by 2 bases, with 14 bases between the two germline ends. CDR1 is DFQATT and CDR2 is SNEGSKA in the germline V gene (reference sequence). This CDR3 is 14 amino acids long. CDR3 amino acids: CSAGRQGLTDTQYF. In DNA, the CDR3 is TGCAGTGCTGGGCGACAGGGACTCACAGATACGCAGTATTTT.

The sample holds a few counts of this clonotype. As DNA, the CDR3 is TGTGCCAGCAGCCAAGAAGACGAAAAACTGTTTTTT. Protein sequence: CASSQEDEKLFF. The rearrangement uses TRBV3-1 and TRBJ1-4; D is ambiguous. Germline V lookup: CDR1 LGHDT, CDR2 YNNKEL (reference sequence). The CDR3 consists of 12 residues. Trimming took off 0 bases at V and 8 bases at J, with 4 bases between the two ends.

This clonotype was seen many times. The chain carries TRBV3-1 and TRBJ2-7; D is possibly TRBD2 (6 bases). CDR3 length: 13 residues. Germline loops: CDR1 LGHDT, CDR2 YNNKEL (reference sequence). Trimming left V 5 bases short and J 0 bases short, with 8 bases between. CDR3 nucleotide sequence: TGTGCCAGCAGCGCCGGGAGCTCCTACGAGCAGTACTTC. It translates to CASSAGSSYEQYF.

This clonotype was recorded a few times. V gene TRBV30 combines with J gene TRBJ1-1; TRBD1 matches 8 bases. The trim removed 5 bases at V and 0 bases at J, leaving 2 bases unmatched. CDR3 length: 13 amino acids. CDR1 GTSNPN and CDR2 SVGIG come from the germline V gene (reference sequence). The CDR3 DNA follows: TGTGCCTGGGACAGGGGCCTGAACACTGAAGCTTTCTTT. Translated: CAWDRGLNTEAFF.

This clonotype appeared many times. The CDR3 sequence: CSARPGGDYGYTF. The CDR3, as DNA: TGCAGTGCTAGGCCGGGAGGGGACTATGGCTACACCTTC. This chain links TRBV20-1 with TRBJ1-2, with a possible D match to TRBD1 (5 bases). Trimming left V 3 bases short and J 3 bases short, with 11 bases between. Per germline, CDR1 DFQATT and CDR2 SNEGSKA (reference sequence). The CDR3 is made up of 13 amino acids.

This clonotype was seen many times. The V call is TRBV29-1, the J call TRBJ1-2; 8 nucleotides match TRBD1. The CDR3 loop spans 13 amino acids. Germline V gene sequence: CDR1 SQVTM, CDR2 ANQGSEA. Unmatched junction bases numbered 12, after V lost 7 bases and J lost 8 bases. CDR3 region: CSAITGGDEGYTF. CDR3 sequence (DNA): TGCAGCGCCATCACAGGGGGAGATGAGGGCTACACCTTC.

This clonotype was recorded at least ten times. The CDR3, as DNA: TGCAGCGTTTACTGGTTTCCGGATTTCGGACTAGCGGGGGCGCCAGATACGCAGTATTTT. This gives the protein CSVYWFPDFGLAGAPDTQYF. The chain joins TRBV29-1 to TRBJ2-3; 13 positions agree with TRBD2. The V and J ends lost 5 bases and 4 bases, in that order; junction bases with no gene match: 21. The length of the CDR3 is 20 residues. Germline CDR1 reads SQVTM; CDR2 reads ANQGSEA.

This clonotype was detected many times. V gene TRBV28 combines with J gene TRBJ1-5; a possible D gene is TRBD1 (6 bases). The V gene's germline CDR1 is MDHEN and CDR2 SYDVKM. The CDR3 spans 14 residues. With 5 bases removed from V and 3 bases from J, the gap between germline ends came to 11 bases. The CDR3 loop reads CASSPGHPNQPQHF. As DNA, the CDR3 is TGTGCCAGCAGTCCGGGACATCCCAATCAGCCCCAGCATTTT.

This clonotype was detected many times. This chain connects TRBV10-3 to TRBJ2-3, with no clear D. This CDR3 contains 15 residues. In germline, CDR1 is ENHRY, CDR2 SYGVKD. The germline V and J ends were trimmed by 1 base and 1 base, with 9 bases remaining between them. CDR3 sequence reads: CAISEWVGGTDTQYF. CDR3 sequence (DNA): TGTGCCATCAGTGAGTGGGTAGGCGGCACAGATACGCAGTATTTT.

This clonotype was detected ten times or more. The chain couples TRBV29-1 to TRBJ1-1; D remains ambiguous. The ends were cut back, 6 bases at V and 4 bases at J, with 15 bases in the middle. Per germline, CDR1 SQVTM and CDR2 ANQGSEA. This CDR3 contains 13 residues. CDR3 sequence: CSVKPTTGTEAFF. In DNA, the CDR3 is TGCAGCGTCAAGCCAACTACGGGCACTGAAGCTTTCTTT.

This clonotype was detected many times. V usage is TRBV20-1 and J usage is TRBJ2-1, with 12 bases lining up with TRBD2. This CDR3 comprises 16 residues. Germline lookup yields CDR1 DFQATT and CDR2 SNEGSKA (reference sequence). The J segment lost 4 bases and the V segment lost 3 bases, leaving 7 bases of the junction unmatched. Written as DNA, the CDR3 is TGCAGTGCTAGGAGTTCGGGACTAGCGGGTTACAATGAGCAGTTCTTC. Residues: CSARSSGLAGYNEQFF.

This clonotype was observed many times. CDR3 bases: TGTGCTAGTGGTTTGGACCGGGAGAGGCAGTTCTTC. It codes for CASGLDRERQFF. The rearrangement joins TRBV12-5 to TRBJ2-1; tentatively, D is TRBD2 (6 bases). Germline CDR1 and CDR2: LGHNT and FRNRAP. The CDR3 spans 12 residues. Trimming stripped 1 base from V and 12 bases from J, with 10 bases between.

This clonotype was observed many times. This chain joins TRBV6-6 and TRBJ1-4; 7 positions match TRBD1. V lost 7 bases, J lost 3 bases, and 5 bases stayed unmatched. Germline CDR1 and CDR2: MNHNY and SVGAGI (reference sequence). The length of the CDR3 is 14 residues. CDR3 loop: CASMSGQPNEKLFF. Written as DNA, the CDR3 is TGTGCCAGCATGTCGGGACAGCCTAATGAAAAACTGTTTTTT.

The rearrangement links TRBV5-1 to TRBJ1-2; D remains ambiguous. CDR1 is SGHRS and CDR2 is YFSETQ in the germline V gene. The CDR3 runs to 14 residues. V lost 1 base, J lost 4 bases, and 11 bases lay in between. The CDR3 DNA is TGCGCCAGCAGCTTGAATCCGGACTCCTATGGCTACACCTTC. Protein sequence: CASSLNPDSYGYTF.

This clonotype was recorded at least ten times. The chain employs TRBV4-2 and TRBJ1-3; TRBD1 is a possible D gene (5 bases). The V and J ends lost 1 base and 3 bases respectively, with 22 bases between them. CDR3 length equals 19 residues. Looked up from germline, CDR1 is LGHNA and CDR2 is YNFKEQ. In DNA, the CDR3 is TGTGCCAGCAGCCAAGCCTCGGGGGTCCGGGGGTTTTTTGGAAACACCATATATTTT. Its protein product is CASSQASGVRGFFGNTIYF.

At least ten counts were recorded for this clonotype. V gene TRBV9 combines with J gene TRBJ2-7, with 7 bases aligning to TRBD1. The CDR3 contains 14 residues. Losses at the gene ends were 3 bases for V and 5 bases for J; bases not matched to a gene: 8. Looked up from germline, CDR1 is SGDLS and CDR2 is YYNGEE. The CDR3 DNA is TGTGCCAGCAGCGCCACAGGGGAAGTCCACGAGCAGTACTTC. Translating it yields CASSATGEVHEQYF. The full variable domain, in which reference TRBV9 and TRBJ2-7 provide the parts outside the CDR3, is DSGVTQTPKHLITATGQRVTLRCSPRSGDLSVYWYQQSLDQGLQFLIQYYNGEERAKGNILERFSAQQFPDLHSELNLSSLELGDSALYFCASSATGEVHEQYFGPGTRLTVT.

This clonotype was counted many times. The gene calls are TRBV29-1 and TRBJ2-7; unclear D gene. The V end was cut by 1 base, the J end by 0 bases, with 16 bases between. From germline, CDR1 is SQVTM and CDR2 ANQGSEA. This CDR3 is built from 16 residues. CDR3 nucleotides: TGCAGCGTTGAAGCCCGCAATAAGGGCCCCTCCTACGAGCAGTACTTC. Translation: CSVEARNKGPSYEQYF.

A few counts support this clonotype. The rearrangement joins TRBV3-1 to TRBJ1-2; 8 bases line up with TRBD1. CDR1 and CDR2 (germline): LGHDT, YNNKEL (reference sequence). The length of the CDR3 is 12 residues. Trimming took 10 bases from V and 3 from J; bases not matched to a gene: 4. This CDR3 is CATTGADYGYTF. The CDR3 nucleotides read TGTGCCACGACAGGGGCTGACTATGGCTACACCTTC.

The sample holds many counts of this clonotype. The chain carries TRBV20-1 and TRBJ1-3; D unresolved. Germline CDR1 reads DFQATT; CDR2 reads SNEGSKA (reference sequence). The CDR3 loop spans 14 amino acids. V dropped 3 bases and J dropped 0 bases, with 9 bases sitting between them. CDR3 in DNA: TGCAGTGCTAGGCCCAGCCTCTCTGGAAACACCATATATTTT. Its translation is CSARPSLSGNTIYF.